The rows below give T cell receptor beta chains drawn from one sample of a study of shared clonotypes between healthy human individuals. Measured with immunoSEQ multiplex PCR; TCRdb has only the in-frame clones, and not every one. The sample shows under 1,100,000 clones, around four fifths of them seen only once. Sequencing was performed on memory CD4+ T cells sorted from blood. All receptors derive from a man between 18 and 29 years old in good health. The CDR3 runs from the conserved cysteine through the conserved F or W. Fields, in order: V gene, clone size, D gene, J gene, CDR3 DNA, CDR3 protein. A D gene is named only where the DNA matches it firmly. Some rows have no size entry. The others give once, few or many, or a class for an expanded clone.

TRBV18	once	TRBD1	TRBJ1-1	TGTGCCAGCTCTCTCGGGACAGATCTGGGTACTGAAGCTTTCTTT	CASSLGTDLGTEAFF
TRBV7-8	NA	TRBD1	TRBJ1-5	TGTGCCAGCAGCACTGCCACAGGGGACCAGCCCCAGCATTTT	CASSTATGDQPQHF
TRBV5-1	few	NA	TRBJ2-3	TGCGCCAGCAGCCCGGTGACGGGAGATACGCAGTATTTT	CASSPVTGDTQYF
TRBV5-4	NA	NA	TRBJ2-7	TGTGCCAGCAGCTTGGCCGGAGGGAGGCGATCCTACGAGCAGTACTTC	CASSLAGGRRSYEQYF
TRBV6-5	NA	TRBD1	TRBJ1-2	TGTGCCAGCAGCCGCGGACAGGGGCCGTATGGCTACACCTTC	CASSRGQGPYGYTF
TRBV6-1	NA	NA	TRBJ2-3	TGTGCCAGCGCACTCCCTCGGACTAGCACAGATACGCAGTATTTT	CASALPRTSTDTQYF
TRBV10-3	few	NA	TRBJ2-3	TGTGCCATCAGGAGGGGGGATACGCAGTATTTT	CAIRRGDTQYF
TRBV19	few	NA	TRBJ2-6	TGTGCCAGTAGTCCAGAGCCCCAGGGGAAGAGGAGGGCCAACGTCCTGACTTTC	CASSPEPQGKRRANVLTF
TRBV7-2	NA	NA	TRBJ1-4	TGTGCCAGCAGCTTAGGTTTAAGGGCCGGGAATGAAAAACTGTTTTTT	CASSLGLRAGNEKLFF
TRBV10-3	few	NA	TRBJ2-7	TGTGCCATCAGTAGGGAGGTGAGGGAGCAGTACTTC	CAISREVREQYF
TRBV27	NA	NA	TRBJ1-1	TGTGCCAGCAGCTCCGGGGGACGGTTGAACACTGAAGCTTTCTTT	CASSSGGRLNTEAFF
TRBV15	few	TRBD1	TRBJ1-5	TGTGCCACCAGTCGACAGGGTAGCAATCAGCCCCAGCATTTT	CATSRQGSNQPQHF
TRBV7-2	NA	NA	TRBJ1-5	TGTGCCAGCAGCTTATATTCAGGGGGCAATCAGCCCCAGCATTTT	CASSLYSGGNQPQHF
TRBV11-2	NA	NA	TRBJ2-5	TGTGCCAGCAGCTTGATCTGGGAGACCCAGTACTTC	CASSLIWETQYF